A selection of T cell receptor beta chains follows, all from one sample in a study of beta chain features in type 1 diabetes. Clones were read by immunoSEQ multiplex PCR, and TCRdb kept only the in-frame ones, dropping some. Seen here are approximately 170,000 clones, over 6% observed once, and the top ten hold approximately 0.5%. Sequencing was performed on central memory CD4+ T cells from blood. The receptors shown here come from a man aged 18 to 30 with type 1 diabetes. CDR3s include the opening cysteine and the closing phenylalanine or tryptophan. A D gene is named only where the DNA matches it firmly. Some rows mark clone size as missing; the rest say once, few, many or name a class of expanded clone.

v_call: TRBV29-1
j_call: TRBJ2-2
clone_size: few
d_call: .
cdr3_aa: CSADRGNTGELFF
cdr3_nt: TGCAGCGCGGACAGAGGGAACACCGGGGAGCTGTTTTTT

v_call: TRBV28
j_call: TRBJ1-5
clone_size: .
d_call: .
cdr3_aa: CASSWGQGIQPQHF
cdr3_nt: TGTGCCAGCAGTTGGGGCCAAGGGATTCAGCCCCAGCATTTT

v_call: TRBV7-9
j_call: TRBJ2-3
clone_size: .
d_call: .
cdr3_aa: CASSPDGGAGDTQYF
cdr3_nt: TGTGCCAGCAGTCCCGATGGGGGGGCCGGAGATACGCAGTATTTT

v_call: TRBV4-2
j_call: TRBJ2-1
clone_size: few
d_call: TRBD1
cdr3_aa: CASSRNQGANYNEQFF
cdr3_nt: TGTGCCAGCAGCCGAAACCAGGGGGCAAACTACAATGAGCAGTTCTTC

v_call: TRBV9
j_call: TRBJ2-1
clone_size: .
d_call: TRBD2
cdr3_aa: CASSGTGGGSSYNEQFF
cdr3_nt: TGTGCCAGCAGCGGAACCGGCGGGGGAAGCTCCTACAATGAGCAGTTCTTC

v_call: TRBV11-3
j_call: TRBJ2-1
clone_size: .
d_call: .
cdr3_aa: CASSLDQAGSSSYNEQFF
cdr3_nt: TGTGCCAGCAGCTTAGATCAGGCGGGCAGTAGCTCCTACAATGAGCAGTTCTTC

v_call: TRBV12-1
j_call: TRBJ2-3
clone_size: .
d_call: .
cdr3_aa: CASSFVNCGCTDTQYF
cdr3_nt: TGTGCCAGCAGCTTCGTCAATTGCGGGTGCACAGATACGCAGTATTTT

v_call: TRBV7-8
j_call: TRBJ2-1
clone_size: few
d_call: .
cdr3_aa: CASSFREQADEQFF
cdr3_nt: TGTGCCAGCAGCTTTAGAGAACAGGCGGATGAGCAGTTCTTC

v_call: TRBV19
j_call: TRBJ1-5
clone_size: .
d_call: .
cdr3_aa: CASSSLLDGSNQPQHF
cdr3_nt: TGTGCCAGTAGTTCTTTGTTAGACGGGAGCAATCAGCCCCAGCATTTT

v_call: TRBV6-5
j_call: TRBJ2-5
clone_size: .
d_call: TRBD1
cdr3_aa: CASSQGQGRTQYF
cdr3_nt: TGTGCCAGCAGTCAGGGACAGGGGAGGACCCAGTACTTC

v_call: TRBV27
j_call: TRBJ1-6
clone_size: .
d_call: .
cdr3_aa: CASSSGQLLYSPLHF
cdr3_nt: TGTGCCAGCAGTTCAGGACAGTTATTATATTCACCCCTCCACTTT

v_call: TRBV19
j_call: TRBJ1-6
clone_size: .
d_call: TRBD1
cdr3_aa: CASSLRFVTGGDSPLHF
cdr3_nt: TGTGCCAGTAGTCTCCGGTTCGTAACAGGGGGCGATTCACCCCTCCACTTT

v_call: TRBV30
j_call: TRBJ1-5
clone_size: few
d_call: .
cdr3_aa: CAWRMDSNQPQHF
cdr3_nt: TGTGCCTGGAGGATGGACAGTAATCAGCCCCAGCATTTT

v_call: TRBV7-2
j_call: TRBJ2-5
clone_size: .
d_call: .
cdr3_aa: CASSFQGLLIEETQYF
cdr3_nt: TGTGCCAGCAGCTTTCAGGGTCTTTTGATAGAAGAGACCCAGTACTTC

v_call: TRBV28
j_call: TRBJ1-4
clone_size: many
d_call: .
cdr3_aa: CASSFYQGLGGLFF
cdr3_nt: TGTGCCAGCAGTTTTTATCAGGGACTGGGTGGTCTGTTTTTT

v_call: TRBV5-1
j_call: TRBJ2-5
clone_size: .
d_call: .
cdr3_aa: CASSSQGFGETQYF
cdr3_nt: TGCGCCAGCAGCTCGCAGGGTTTCGGCGAGACCCAGTACTTC

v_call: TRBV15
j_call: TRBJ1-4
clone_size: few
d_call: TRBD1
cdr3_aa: CATSRVAGGEKLFF
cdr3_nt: TGTGCCACCAGCAGAGTCGCAGGGGGTGAAAAACTGTTTTTT

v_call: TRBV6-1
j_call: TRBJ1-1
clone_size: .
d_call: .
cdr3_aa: CASTEGSMNTEAFF
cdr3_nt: TGTGCCAGCACCGAAGGGAGCATGAACACTGAAGCTTTCTTT

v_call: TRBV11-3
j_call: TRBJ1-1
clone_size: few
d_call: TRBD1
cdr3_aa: CASSLSGQGTEAFF
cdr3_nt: TGTGCCAGCAGCTTATCTGGACAGGGGACTGAAGCTTTCTTT

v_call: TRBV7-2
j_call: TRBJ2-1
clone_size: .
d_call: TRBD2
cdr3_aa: CASSLRAQREYINEQFF
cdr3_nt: TGTGCCAGCAGCCTCAGGGCCCAGCGGGAGTACATCAATGAGCAGTTCTTC

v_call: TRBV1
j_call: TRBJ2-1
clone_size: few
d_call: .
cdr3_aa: CTSSQEAYNEQFF
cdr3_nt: TGCACCAGCAGCCAAGAGGCATACAATGAGCAGTTCTTC

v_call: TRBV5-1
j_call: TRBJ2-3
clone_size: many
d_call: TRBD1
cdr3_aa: CASSPGDRGTDTQYF
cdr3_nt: TGCGCCAGCAGCCCCGGGGACAGAGGCACAGATACGCAGTATTTT

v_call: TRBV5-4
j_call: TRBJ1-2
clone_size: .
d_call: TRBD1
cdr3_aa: CASSLVDREGNGYTF
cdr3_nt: TGTGCCAGCAGCTTGGTGGACAGGGAAGGGAATGGCTACACCTTC

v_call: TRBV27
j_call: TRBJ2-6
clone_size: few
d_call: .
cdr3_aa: CASSLSGLGGANVLTF
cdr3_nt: TGTGCCAGCAGTTTATCCGGGTTGGGTGGGGCCAACGTCCTGACTTTC

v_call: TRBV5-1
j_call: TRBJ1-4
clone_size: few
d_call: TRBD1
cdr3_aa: CASSFLGQGEKLFF
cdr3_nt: TGCGCCAGCAGCTTTTTAGGACAGGGTGAAAAACTGTTTTTT

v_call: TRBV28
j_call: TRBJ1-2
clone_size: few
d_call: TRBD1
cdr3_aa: CASSFAGTDTNYGYTF
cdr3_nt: TGTGCCAGCAGTTTTGCCGGGACAGATACTAACTATGGCTACACCTTC